The 8 T cell receptor beta chains reported below all come from one sample, sequenced in a study of control samples from healthy donors and cancer patients. The data were produced by immunoSEQ multiplex PCR, yet TCRdb's version contains in-frame clones alone and is incomplete. Of 100,000 to 150,000 clones in the sample, 92% were seen once. Input material: blood. These receptors were collected from a man younger than 35 in good health.

This chain uses TRBV10-3 with TRBJ1-2; TRBD1 aligns across 7 bases. Unmatched junction bases numbered 4, after V lost 5 bases and J lost 7 bases. The germline CDR1 and CDR2 sequences are ENHRY and SYGVKD. This CDR3 contains 12 residues. The CDR3 spells CAISRDSGGYTF. The CDR3, as DNA: TGTGCCATCAGTCGGGACAGTGGTGGCTACACCTTC.

The chain has TRBV19 and TRBJ1-4; a weak D match, TRBD1 (5 bases). The CDR3 totals 14 residues. Per the germline V gene, CDR1 is LNHDA and CDR2 is SQIVND (reference sequence). The V end lost 4 bases, the J end lost 8 bases, and 14 bases lay between the germline ends. The CDR3 loop reads CASSTGTFWEKLFF. The CDR3 DNA is TGTGCCAGTAGTACGGGGACGTTTTGGGAAAAACTGTTTTTT. Variable domain in full (rest from reference TRBV19 and TRBJ1-4): DGGITQSPKYLFRKEGQNVTLSCEQNLNHDAMYWYRQDPGQGLRLIYYSQIVNDFQKGDIAEGYSVSREKKESFPLTVTSAQKNPTAFYLCASSTGTFWEKLFFGSGTQLSVL.

The rearrangement uses TRBV10-3 and TRBJ2-2; 8 bases match TRBD1. Trimming took 5 bases from V and 0 from J; bases not matched to a gene: 5. This CDR3 is built from 16 residues. Germline V gene sequence: CDR1 ENHRY, CDR2 SYGVKD. The CDR3: CAISPGQAANTGELFF. The CDR3 nucleotides read TGTGCCATCAGTCCGGGACAGGCCGCGAACACCGGGGAGCTGTTTTTT.

The V gene is TRBV30, the J gene TRBJ1-2; 8 nucleotides agree with TRBD1. The CDR3 loop spans 11 amino acids. V shed 7 bases, J shed 4 bases, and the junction held 2 bases outside the gene matches. The germline V gene encodes CDR1 GTSNPN and CDR2 SVGIG (reference sequence). The CDR3 region has the DNA TGTGCCTCAACAGGGGGCTATGGCTACACCTTC. The encoded protein is CASTGGYGYTF.

The chain links TRBV7-6 to TRBJ1-2; D is possibly TRBD1 (5 bases). The CDR3 runs to 15 residues. Trimming shortened V by 1 base and J by 0 bases, and 9 bases separated the two germline ends. Germline loops: CDR1 SGHVS, CDR2 FNYEAQ. The CDR3 loop reads CASSLETGANYGYTF. The CDR3 coding sequence is TGTGCCAGCAGCTTAGAAACGGGGGCTAACTATGGCTACACCTTC.

The sample holds one count of this clone. This specimen includes other DNA sequences encoding the same CDR3. The chain uses TRBV7-9 and TRBJ2-7; D ambiguous. V dropped 1 base and J dropped 1 base, with 5 bases sitting between them. Germline V gene lookup returns CDR1 SEHNR and CDR2 FQNEAQ (reference sequence). The CDR3 consists of 13 residues. CDR3 DNA: TGTGCCAGCAGCTTAGTTTGGTCCTACGAGCAGTACTTC. Protein sequence: CASSLVWSYEQYF. Combining the CDR3 with reference TRBV7-9 and TRBJ2-7 gives the whole variable domain DTGVSQNPRHKITKRGQNVTFRCDPISEHNRLYWYRQTLGQGPEFLTYFQNEAQLEKSRLLSDRFSAERPKGSFSTLEIQRTEQGDSAMYLCASSLVWSYEQYFGPGTRLTVT.

The chain recombines TRBV19 with TRBJ1-4; D is ambiguous. Germline CDR1 is LNHDA and CDR2 is SQIVND (reference sequence). This CDR3 region has 9 residues. The DNA of the CDR3 is TGTGGCCCGGGGGAAAAACTGTTTTTT. Its protein product is CGPGEKLFF.

J is TRBJ1-3 and V is TRBV29-1; TRBD1 matches at 7 bases. The germline V gene has CDR1 SQVTM and CDR2 ANQGSEA. The V segment lost 8 bases and the J segment 2 bases; nucleotides outside the gene matches: 6. The length of the CDR3 is 13 residues. The CDR3 nucleotides are TGCAGCACTTTGACAGGGACTGGAAACACCATATATTTT. This codes for CSTLTGTGNTIYF.